This passage covers 24 T cell receptor beta chains from one sample sequenced in a study of T cell changes during pregnancy in multiple sclerosis. Only in-frame clones appear in the TCRdb table, and some are missing; sequencing was by immunoSEQ multiplex PCR. The sample yields tens of thousands of clones, around nine tenths seen once. Sample: CD4+ T cells from peripheral blood mononuclear cells, taken in the first trimester of pregnancy. All receptors come from a female donor with multiple sclerosis, enrolled in a pregnancy study.

The rearrangement links TRBV5-1 to TRBJ1-2; TRBD1 matches 8 bases. This CDR3 has 13 amino acids. Germline CDR1 SGHRS, CDR2 YFSETQ. V dropped 4 bases and J dropped 4; count of bases not matched to a gene: 3. The CDR3 sequence: CASSQGQGYGYTF. CDR3 in DNA: TGCGCCAGCAGCCAAGGACAGGGCTATGGCTACACCTTC.

This chain uses TRBV6-6 with TRBJ2-5; D is uncertain. The CDR3 consists of 11 residues. In germline, CDR1 is MNHNY, CDR2 SVGAGI (reference sequence). Trimming cost V 4 bases and J 3 bases, with 3 bases left between them. The CDR3 sequence: CASSFEETQYF. CDR3 sequence (DNA): TGTGCCAGCAGTTTCGAAGAGACCCAGTACTTC.

This chain joins TRBV18 and TRBJ2-7; TRBD2 agrees at 8 bases. J gave up 0 bases and V 6 bases, and 4 bases lay outside the gene matches. This CDR3 spans 14 amino acids. Germline V gives CDR1 KGHSH, CDR2 LQKENI. DNA of the CDR3: TGTGCCAGCTCGCCCCTAGCGGGCTCCTACGAGCAGTACTTC. Protein sequence: CASSPLAGSYEQYF. Supplemented by reference TRBV18 and TRBJ2-7, the full variable domain reads NAGVMQNPRHLVRRRGQEARLRCSPMKGHSHVYWYRQLPEEGLKFMVYLQKENIIDESGMPKERFSAEFPKEGPSILRIQQVVRGDSAAYFCASSPLAGSYEQYFGPGTRLTVT.

This rearrangement joins TRBV25-1 to TRBJ1-1; 7 nucleotides match TRBD1. Germline-derived CDR1 and CDR2 are MGHDK and SYGVNS. CDR3 length: 15 amino acids. The V gene end was trimmed by 1 base and the J gene end by 2 bases; junction bases not matched to a gene: 4. CDR3: CASSELGGGNTEAFF. For the CDR3, the DNA is TGTGCCAGCAGTGAATTAGGAGGGGGCAACACTGAAGCTTTCTTT.

The chain couples TRBV12-5 to TRBJ2-1; D remains ambiguous. The ends were cut back, 1 base at V and 7 bases at J, with 8 bases in the middle. This CDR3 is built from 13 residues. The V gene's germline CDR1 is LGHNT and CDR2 FRNRAP. The CDR3 loop reads CASGLDTINEQFF. The CDR3 DNA is TGTGCTAGTGGTTTGGACACCATTAATGAGCAGTTCTTC. The variable domain in full, with the rest retrieved from reference TRBV12-5 and TRBJ2-1, is DARVTQTPRHKVTEMGQEVTMRCQPILGHNTVFWYRQTMMQGLELLAYFRNRAPLDDSGMPKDRFSAEMPDATLATLKIQPSEPRDSAVYFCASGLDTINEQFFGPGTRLTVL.

The CDR3 spells CASSLNSGPANTGELFF. The CDR3 DNA follows: TGTGCCAGCAGTTTGAATTCAGGGCCTGCGAACACCGGGGAGCTGTTTTTT. The chain couples TRBV28 to TRBJ2-2, with D perhaps TRBD1 (5 bases). In germline, CDR1 is MDHEN, CDR2 SYDVKM. This CDR3 region has 17 residues. V was clipped by 3 bases and J by 0 bases, with 14 bases between them.

The chain couples TRBV10-2 to TRBJ1-5; D possibly corresponds to TRBD1 (6 bases). The length of the CDR3 is 11 residues. The germline gives CDR1 WSHSY, CDR2 SAAADI. The V gene lost 3 bases and the J gene lost 9 bases, with 6 bases spanning the gap. The CDR3 here is CASSEGGPQHF. The CDR3 DNA reads as TGCGCCAGCAGTGAAGGGGGGCCCCAGCATTTT.

The rearrangement joins TRBV25-1 to TRBJ2-7; 10 bases are a match to TRBD2. This CDR3 is built from 13 residues. The V segment lost 7 bases and the J segment 3 bases; nucleotides outside the gene matches: 3. CDR1 and CDR2 (germline): MGHDK, SYGVNS. The CDR3, as DNA: TGTGCCAGCAAAGCGGGAGGGTACTACGAGCAGTACTTC. Its protein is CASKAGGYYEQYF.

The chain employs TRBV5-1 and TRBJ2-2; TRBD1 agrees at 8 bases. Germline loops: CDR1 SGHRS, CDR2 YFSETQ. Germline trimming cut 4 bases from V and 4 bases from J; bases unmatched to any gene: 6. This CDR3 is 15 amino acids long. The CDR3 protein is CASSRTGMATGELFF. The CDR3 bases are TGCGCCAGCAGCCGGACAGGGATGGCCACCGGGGAGCTGTTTTTT.

The J gene is TRBJ1-5, the V gene TRBV28, with 8 bases matching TRBD1. The germline V gene has CDR1 MDHEN and CDR2 SYDVKM. CDR3 size: 14 residues. Unmatched junction bases numbered 3, after V lost 2 bases and J lost 6 bases. The CDR3 protein is CASSLQGARQPQHF. DNA for the CDR3: TGTGCCAGCAGTTTACAGGGGGCCCGTCAGCCCCAGCATTTT.

This sequence joins TRBV27 and TRBJ2-1, with 7 bases identical to TRBD1. With 5 bases clipped from V and 2 bases from J, the junction kept 6 bases outside the gene matches. There are 15 residues in the CDR3. The germline V gene has CDR1 MNHEY and CDR2 SMNVEV (reference sequence). Written as DNA, the CDR3 is TGTGCCAGCAGTCTGTCGGACAGGACCTACAATGAGCAGTTCTTC. It is translated as CASSLSDRTYNEQFF.

The V call is TRBV12-1, the J call TRBJ2-1; the DNA was not compared with TRBD2, the D call given in the table. TRBV12-1 is marked as a pseudogene. This CDR3 spans 20 amino acids. CDR3 sequence reads: CASSFSSSGWLLPFFGEQFF. CDR3 in DNA: TGTGCCAGCAGCTTTAGTTCATCGGGATGGCTACTGCCTTTTTTCGGCGAGCAGTTCTTC.

Of note for this clone: This sample also contains other DNA sequences that code for the same CDR3. The chain carries TRBV5-1 and TRBJ1-1; TRBD1 agrees at 7 bases. CDR1 SGHRS and CDR2 YFSETQ come from the germline V gene. The junction had 3 bases not matched to a gene; V was cut back by 0 bases and J by 1 base. The CDR3 extends over 15 amino acids. The CDR3 nucleotides read TGCGCCAGCAGCTTGGTGGGGACAGCGAACACTGAAGCTTTCTTT. Amino acids: CASSLVGTANTEAFF.

The V call is TRBV28, the J call TRBJ2-4; possible D gene TRBD2, 5 bases. The CDR3 runs 13 residues. Trimming took off 4 bases at V and 2 bases at J, with 6 bases between the two ends. Germline lookup yields CDR1 MDHEN and CDR2 SYDVKM. The CDR3 loop reads CASSSGTKNIQYF. CDR3 in DNA: TGTGCCAGCAGTTCGGGAACCAAAAACATTCAGTACTTC.

The chain links TRBV9 to TRBJ2-5, with D possibly TRBD1 on 5 matching bases. The CDR3 runs 14 residues. CDR1 and CDR2 from the germline V gene are SGDLS and YYNGEE. The V end lost 3 bases, the J end lost 0 bases, and 9 bases lay between the germline ends. For the CDR3, the DNA is TGTGCCAGCAGCGAGCAGGGATACCAAGAGACCCAGTACTTC. It translates to CASSEQGYQETQYF.

This chain links TRBV6-1 with TRBJ1-2; TRBD1 is a possible D gene (6 bases). Trimming stripped 6 bases from V and 2 bases from J, with 10 bases between. The CDR3 spans 13 residues. CDR1 and CDR2 from the germline V gene are MNHNS and SASEGT. CDR3 in amino acids: CASRSGTNYGYTF. In nucleotides, the CDR3 is TGTGCCAGCAGGTCCGGGACAAACTATGGCTACACCTTC.

This chain uses TRBV30 with TRBJ2-3, with D uncertain. V lost 1 base and J 1 base, leaving 9 bases between the germline ends. From germline, CDR1 is GTSNPN and CDR2 SVGIG (reference sequence). CDR3 size: 14 residues. The DNA of the CDR3 is TGTGCCTGGAGTGCAGATATTGGCACAGATACGCAGTATTTT. It specifies CAWSADIGTDTQYF.

The chain employs TRBV5-1 and TRBJ2-7, with 9 bases that match TRBD2. The V gene end was trimmed by 2 bases and the J gene end by 4 bases; junction bases not matched to a gene: 4. The CDR3 consists of 14 residues. Germline V gene data show CDR1 as SGHRS and CDR2 as YFSETQ. CDR3 sequence (DNA): TGCGCCAGCAGCTTAGTAGCGGGGGCTTACGAGCAGTACTTC. It yields the protein CASSLVAGAYEQYF.

This chain uses TRBV2 with TRBJ2-1; TRBD2 matches at 8 bases. The CDR3 is 16 amino acids. Germline assignment: CDR1 SNHLY and CDR2 FYNNEI. V lost 6 bases to trimming and J lost 0 bases; unmatched junction nucleotides: 7. The CDR3 region has the DNA TGTGCCAGCAGGGGGCCCGGGACTAGCTCCTACAATGAGCAGTTCTTC. Protein product: CASRGPGTSSYNEQFF. The full variable domain, with the rest looked up from reference TRBV2 and TRBJ2-1, is EPEVTQTPSHQVTQMGQEVILRCVPISNHLYFYWYRQILGQKVEFLVSFYNNEISEKSEIFDDQFSVERPDGSNFTLKIRSTKLEDSAMYFCASRGPGTSSYNEQFFGPGTRLTVL.

A single count supports this clone. The V call is TRBV7-2, the J call TRBJ1-5, with 7 bases that match TRBD1. The CDR3 extends over 17 amino acids. Trimming cost V 1 base and J 0 bases; bases outside gene matches: 6. Germline V lookup: CDR1 SGHTA, CDR2 FQGNSA. The CDR3 region has the DNA TGTGCCAGCAGCTTAGACAGGGGATTGTATAGCAATCAGCCCCAGCATTTT. Its translation: CASSLDRGLYSNQPQHF. Filled out from reference TRBV7-2 and TRBJ1-5, the complete variable domain reads GAGVSQSPSNKVTEKGKDVELRCDPISGHTALYWYRQSLGQGLEFLIYFQGNSAPDKSGLPSDRFSAERTGGSVSTLTIQRTQQEDSAVYLCASSLDRGLYSNQPQHFGDGTRLSIL.

The V and J genes are TRBV6-6 and TRBJ1-1; 9 bases agree with TRBD1. This CDR3 has 15 residues. Germline lookup yields CDR1 MNHNY and CDR2 SVGAGI (reference sequence). With 6 bases clipped from V and 2 bases from J, the junction kept 7 bases outside the gene matches. CDR3 region: CASSGGQGLNTEAFF. In DNA, the CDR3 is TGTGCCAGCAGCGGTGGACAGGGGCTCAACACTGAAGCTTTCTTT.

This rearrangement joins TRBV5-1 to TRBJ1-5; possible D gene TRBD1, 6 bases. Trimming removed 2 bases at V and 6 bases at J, with 15 bases between. Germline CDR1 and CDR2: SGHRS and YFSETQ. This CDR3 comprises 15 residues. CDR3 protein: CASSFLPGTFQPQHF. DNA of the CDR3: TGCGCCAGCAGCTTTCTTCCCGGGACATTTCAGCCCCAGCATTTT. The full variable domain, completed using reference TRBV5-1 and TRBJ1-5, is KAGVTQTPRYLIKTRGQQVTLSCSPISGHRSVSWYQQTPGQGLQFLFEYFSETQRNKGNFPGRFSGRQFSNSRSEMNVSTLELGDSALYLCASSFLPGTFQPQHFGDGTRLSIL.

In its sample, this clone was seen once. V and J are TRBV5-1 and TRBJ2-7; 8 bases line up with TRBD2. This CDR3 is 16 amino acids long. Germline CDR1 reads SGHRS; CDR2 reads YFSETQ. The trim removed 0 bases at V and 5 bases at J, leaving 10 bases unmatched. The CDR3 DNA follows: TGCGCCAGCAGCTTGGCCGGTAGCGGGGTTTCCCACGAGCAGTACTTC. Protein sequence: CASSLAGSGVSHEQYF.

The chain uses TRBV5-8 and TRBJ1-3; TRBD1 is a possible D gene (5 bases). This CDR3 has 15 amino acids. The germline V gene has CDR1 SGHTS and CDR2 YDEGEE. V dropped 2 bases and J dropped 2 bases, with 11 bases sitting between them. The CDR3 DNA reads TGTGCCAGCAGCTTCCGCGGGGCGCCTGGAAACACCATATATTTT. Translated, it gives CASSFRGAPGNTIYF.